The TCR beta chain described here comes from a study of human T cells and chemical hapten exposure. Looking at the study overall: For the roughly 26-week duration of the study, patients were given weekly doses of diphenylcyclopropenone on the scalp.

The CDR3 has 15 amino acids. CDR1 and CDR2 (germline): LGHDT, YNNKEL (reference sequence). J gave up 5 bases and V 2 bases, and 8 bases lay outside the gene matches. This clonotype occurred a few times. Time point in this sample: patch test 1, 2 weeks after DPC sensitization. Stated treatment: therapeutic diphenylcyclopropenone sensitization with weekly scalp DPC. MiXCR, run by TCRdb on the RACE reads, gives a single entry per CDR3 protein. The sample has around 71,000 distinct CDR3 sequences, around 9.8% seen once; the top ten hold over 3%. The sample consisted of whole blood, taken in connection with sensitization to the hapten diphenylcyclopropenone (DPC). The sequence derives from a woman aged 40 to 49 with alopecia areata. Some clones in this sample may be carry-over from other donors' samples. The V call is TRBV3-1, the J call TRBJ1-1, with 7 bases lining up with TRBD1. CDR3 residues: CASSQFSGGETEAFF. The CDR3, as DNA: TGTGCCAGCAGCCAATTTTCAGGGGGTGAGACTGAAGCTTTCTTT.